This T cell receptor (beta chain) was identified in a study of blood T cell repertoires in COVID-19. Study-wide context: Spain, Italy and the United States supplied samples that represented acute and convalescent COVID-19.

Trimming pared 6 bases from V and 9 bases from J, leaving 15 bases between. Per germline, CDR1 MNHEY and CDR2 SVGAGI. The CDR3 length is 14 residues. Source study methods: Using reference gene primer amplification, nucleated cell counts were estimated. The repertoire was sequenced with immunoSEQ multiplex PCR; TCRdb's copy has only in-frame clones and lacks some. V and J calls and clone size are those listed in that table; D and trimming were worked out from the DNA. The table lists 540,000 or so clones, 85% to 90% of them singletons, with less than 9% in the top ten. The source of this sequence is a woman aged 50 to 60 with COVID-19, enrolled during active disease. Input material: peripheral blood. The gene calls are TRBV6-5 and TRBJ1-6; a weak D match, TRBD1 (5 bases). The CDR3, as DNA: TGTGCCAGCAGACAGGCCCGAGGCCGTTCACCCCTCCACTTT. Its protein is CASRQARGRSPLHF.